The rows below give T cell receptor beta chains drawn from one sample of a study of cytotoxic CD8 clonotypes in ibrutinib-treated CLL. The repertoire was sequenced with immunoSEQ multiplex PCR; TCRdb's copy has only in-frame clones and lacks some. Of about 200,000 clones in the sample, approximately 79% are singletons; the top ten hold around 10%. The sequenced sample was PBMCs, obtained after 12 months of ibrutinib treatment. These receptors originate from a human donor with chronic lymphocytic leukemia. Both conserved end residues are part of each CDR3. A D gene is named only where the DNA matches it firmly. Size tells how often a clone was seen (once, few, many) or the class of an expanded clone, and some rows leave it out.

V	D	size	J	length	CDR3	DNA
TRBV7-9	.	.	TRBJ1-2	13	CASSLPQNYGYTF	TGTGCCAGCAGCTTGCCCCAAAACTATGGCTACACCTTC
TRBV27	.	few	TRBJ2-7	11	CASSQGAEQYF	TGTGCCAGCAGTCAAGGTGCCGAGCAGTACTTC
TRBV5-1	.	.	TRBJ2-7	17	CASSPRPRGGSAHEQYF	TGCGCCAGCAGCCCCCGGCCCAGGGGCGGGTCCGCCCATGAGCAGTACTTC
TRBV30	.	.	TRBJ2-3	15	CAWSVLGENTDTQYF	TGTGCCTGGAGTGTACTGGGGGAAAACACAGATACGCAGTATTTT
TRBV6-5	TRBD2	.	TRBJ2-7	14	CASSYSTSGYEQYF	TGTGCCAGCAGTTACTCGACTAGCGGGTACGAGCAGTACTTC
TRBV29-1	.	.	TRBJ1-1	13	CSARVETNTEAFF	TGCAGCGCCAGGGTGGAGACGAACACTGAAGCTTTCTTT
TRBV6-5	.	.	TRBJ1-5	13	CASSYDSNQPQHF	TGTGCCAGCAGTTACGATAGCAATCAGCCCCAGCATTTT
TRBV5-1	TRBD2	.	TRBJ2-7	15	CASSVSTSGSYEQYF	TGCGCCAGCAGCGTATCAACTAGCGGGTCCTACGAGCAGTACTTC
TRBV19	.	.	TRBJ1-3	17	CASSIKGGQYSGNTIYF	TGTGCCAGTAGTATTAAAGGCGGACAGTACTCTGGAAACACCATATATTTT
TRBV14	.	once	TRBJ2-3	15	CASSQGSGGTDTQYF	TGTGCCAGCAGCCAAGGGTCAGGAGGCACAGATACGCAGTATTTT
TRBV6-5	TRBD2	.	TRBJ2-2	15	CASSYSGGYTGELFF	TGTGCCAGCAGTTACTCGGGAGGGTACACCGGGGAGCTGTTTTTT
TRBV2	.	.	TRBJ1-5	14	CASSYEEGSQPQHF	TGTGCCAGCAGCTACGAGGAGGGGAGTCAGCCCCAGCATTTT
TRBV28	TRBD1	.	TRBJ1-3	16	CASSFGDRGSGNTIYF	TGTGCCAGCAGTTTTGGGGACAGGGGCTCTGGAAACACCATATATTTT
TRBV19	TRBD1	.	TRBJ2-7	15	CASSIDGQGPYEQYF	TGTGCCAGTAGTATAGACGGACAGGGGCCCTACGAGCAGTACTTC
TRBV7-3	TRBD1	.	TRBJ2-1	16	CASSPRDRGSYNEQFF	TGTGCCAGCAGCCCCAGGGACAGGGGTTCCTACAATGAGCAGTTCTTC
TRBV6-6	.	.	TRBJ2-7	15	CASRRELGAYYEQYF	TGTGCCAGCAGGAGGGAACTAGGAGCCTACTACGAGCAGTACTTC
TRBV19	.	once	TRBJ1-1	14	CASSIGAPSTEAFF	TGTGCCAGTAGTATTGGGGCGCCCAGCACTGAAGCTTTCTTT
TRBV14	TRBD2	.	TRBJ2-1	19	CASSQVPSGGALVYNEQFF	TGTGCCAGCAGCCAAGTCCCTAGCGGGGGGGCATTAGTATACAATGAGCAGTTCTTC
TRBV9	.	.	TRBJ2-6	17	CASRGASITSGANVLTF	TGTGCCAGCAGGGGGGCGTCTATCACCTCTGGGGCCAACGTCCTGACTTTC
TRBV28	.	.	TRBJ1-3	12	CASSLLGKTIYF	TGTGCCAGCAGTTTATTGGGCAAGACGATATATTTT
TRBV5-5	.	few	TRBJ1-1	13	CASSLWGNTEAFF	TGTGCCAGCAGCTTGTGGGGGAACACTGAAGCTTTCTTT
TRBV28	.	.	TRBJ2-7	14	CASSLTESSYEQYF	TGTGCCAGCAGTTTAACAGAAAGCTCCTACGAGCAGTACTTC
TRBV6-1	TRBD2	.	TRBJ2-2	17	CASSALAGGPSEGELFF	TGTGCCAGCAGTGCCCTAGCGGGAGGGCCCTCAGAGGGGGAGCTGTTTTTT
TRBV11-2	TRBD1	.	TRBJ2-2	17	CASSLDPGQGDTGELFF	TGTGCCAGCAGCTTAGACCCTGGACAGGGGGACACCGGGGAGCTGTTTTTT
TRBV29-1	TRBD2	.	TRBJ2-3	15	CSVAALAGGRDTQYF	TGCAGCGTCGCCGCTCTAGCGGGGGGGCGAGATACGCAGTATTTT
TRBV18	TRBD1	.	TRBJ2-2	14	CASSPPGTAGELFF	TGTGCCAGCTCACCCCCCGGGACAGCCGGGGAGCTGTTTTTT
TRBV18	TRBD1	.	TRBJ1-6	16	CASSPVGGGGRSPLHF	TGTGCCAGCTCACCAGTAGGGGGCGGTGGCCGCTCACCCCTCCACTTT
TRBV6-5	TRBD1	.	TRBJ1-1	16	CASSYNPDRGGTEAFF	TGTGCCAGCAGTTACAACCCCGACAGGGGCGGCACTGAAGCTTTCTTT
TRBV13	.	.	TRBJ1-2	11	CASSLGSGYTF	TGTGCCAGCAGCTTGGGGTCCGGCTACACCTTC